The 28 T cell receptor beta chains listed next were all sequenced from one sample in a study of T cells in Graves' hyperthyroidism and ophthalmopathy. Amplified TCR beta CDR3 regions came from RNA transcripts. The study used the HTBI primer set for a first-round RT-PCR of the TCR CDR3. TCRdb reanalysed the multiplex PCR reads using MiXCR and keeps one entry per CDR3 protein. The table lists roughly 840,000 distinct CDR3 sequences, 38% of them singletons. The sequenced sample consisted of blood. Receptor source: a man in his late teens or twenties with Graves' hyperthyroidism.

V gene TRBV6-5 combines with J gene TRBJ2-5; TRBD1 matches at 9 bases. The V gene end was trimmed by 2 bases and the J gene end by 5 bases; junction bases not matched to a gene: 6. There are 15 residues in the CDR3. CDR1 is MNHEY and CDR2 is SVGAGI in the germline V gene. CDR3 bases: TGTGCCAGCAGTTACGCGACAGGGGGAGGGGAGACCCAGTACTTC. It is translated as CASSYATGGGETQYF.

This clonotype was picked up a small number of times. The rearrangement uses TRBV20-1 and TRBJ2-2; D is uncertain. The CDR3 has 14 amino acids. Germline V gene sequence: CDR1 DFQATT, CDR2 SNEGSKA (reference sequence). V was shortened by 6 bases and J by 1 base, with 12 bases between the two germline ends. The CDR3 here is CSAISDLNTGELFF. The CDR3 DNA reads TGCAGTGCCATCTCTGACCTGAACACCGGGGAGCTGTTTTTT.

This clonotype turned up a few times. The rearrangement links TRBV6-5 to TRBJ1-1; TRBD1 matches at 8 bases. The trim removed 0 bases at V and 6 bases at J, leaving 6 bases unmatched. The germline V gene has CDR1 MNHEY and CDR2 SVGAGI. This CDR3 comprises 15 residues. The CDR3 loop reads CASSYSSGGEAEAFF. CDR3 DNA sequence: TGTGCCAGCAGTTACTCTTCAGGGGGCGAGGCTGAAGCTTTCTTT.

This clonotype was seen ten or more times. V and J are TRBV29-1 and TRBJ2-7, with a possible D match to TRBD1 (5 bases). CDR1 is SQVTM, CDR2 ANQGSEA, per germline. CDR3 length: 13 residues. V was cut by 7 bases and J by 2 bases, with 15 bases left in between. This chain's CDR3 is CSAETDSTYEQYF. Here the CDR3 DNA reads TGCAGCGCAGAGACAGACTCGACCTACGAGCAGTACTTC.

The J gene is TRBJ1-1, the V gene TRBV12-3 or TRBV12-4, with a weak D call TRBD1 (6 bases). The V gene lost 5 bases and the J gene lost 4 bases, with 14 bases spanning the gap. CDR3 length equals 14 residues. The CDR3 coding sequence is TGTGCCAGCAGTCTCCAACAGGGACCCACTGAAGCTTTCTTT. As protein: CASSLQQGPTEAFF.

Points on this clonotype: A much larger clone differs from this one at a single base, so this may be a read error. This chain uses TRBV7-3 with TRBJ1-3, with D unresolved. The CDR3 loop spans 15 amino acids. Germline V gene lookup returns CDR1 SGHTA and CDR2 FQGTGA. V gave up 5 bases and J gave up 4 bases, with 15 bases separating them. The CDR3 DNA follows: TGTGCCAGCAGCCACCGGCTAGGGTCCGGAAACACCATATATTTT. This codes for CASSHRLGSGNTIYF.

The rearrangement links TRBV6-5 to TRBJ1-5; the D is unclear. The CDR3 runs 15 residues. Germline V gene data show CDR1 as MNHEY and CDR2 as SVGAGI. With 0 bases removed from V and 1 base from J, the gap between germline ends came to 7 bases. In DNA form, the CDR3 reads TGTGCCAGCAGTTACTCTGCGGACAGCAATCAGCCCCAGCATTTT. This translates into CASSYSADSNQPQHF.

The chain employs TRBV19 and TRBJ2-7, with a weak D call TRBD1 (5 bases). Between the trimmed V and J ends, which lost 0 bases and 2 bases, there was a span of 11 bases. Germline lookup yields CDR1 LNHDA and CDR2 SQIVND (reference sequence). The CDR3 is 15 residues long. For the CDR3, the DNA is TGTGCCAGTAGTATAGAAGCAGGGAAGGCCTACGAGCAGTACTTC. As protein: CASSIEAGKAYEQYF. The full variable domain, completed using reference TRBV19 and TRBJ2-7, is DGGITQSPKYLFRKEGQNVTLSCEQNLNHDAMYWYRQDPGQGLRLIYYSQIVNDFQKGDIAEGYSVSREKKESFPLTVTSAQKNPTAFYLCASSIEAGKAYEQYFGPGTRLTVT.

The V and J genes are TRBV13 and TRBJ2-7; D ambiguous. Trimming shortened V by 6 bases and J by 0 bases, and 9 bases separated the two germline ends. Germline-derived CDR1 and CDR2 are PRHDT and FYEKMQ (reference sequence). This CDR3 has 13 amino acids. Here the CDR3 DNA reads TGTGCCAGCAGGTTCGTCACCTCCTACGAGCAGTACTTC. Protein sequence: CASRFVTSYEQYF.

This sequence joins TRBV25-1 and TRBJ1-1, with unresolved D. Trimming shortened V by 6 bases and J by 0 bases, and 11 bases separated the two germline ends. This CDR3 spans 14 amino acids. CDR1 is MGHDK, CDR2 SYGVNS, per germline. CDR3 in DNA: TGTGCCAGCAGCCACCGTAAGATGAACACTGAAGCTTTCTTT. Amino acids: CASSHRKMNTEAFF.

This clonotype was observed many times. The rearrangement joins TRBV19 to TRBJ1-5, with D tentatively TRBD1 (5 bases). This CDR3 is built from 13 residues. Germline CDR1 reads LNHDA; CDR2 reads SQIVND (reference sequence). V lost 5 bases to trimming and J lost 3 bases, with 8 bases between them. CDR3: CASSGQHNQPQHF. The CDR3 coding sequence is TGTGCCAGTAGTGGACAACACAATCAGCCCCAGCATTTT.

This clonotype was picked up a small number of times. V gene TRBV5-1 combines with J gene TRBJ1-1, with 8 nucleotides matching TRBD1. The germline CDR1 and CDR2 sequences are SGHRS and YFSETQ. V lost 5 bases and J lost 10; bases outside the gene matches: 13. The CDR3 contains 14 residues. The DNA for the CDR3 is TGCGCCAGCAGGGGTCTCCAGGGGGCATCGCGAGCTTTCTTT. Its translation: CASRGLQGASRAFF. Full variable domain (remainder filled in from reference TRBV5-1 and TRBJ1-1): KAGVTQTPRYLIKTRGQQVTLSCSPISGHRSVSWYQQTPGQGLQFLFEYFSETQRNKGNFPGRFSGRQFSNSRSEMNVSTLELGDSALYLCASRGLQGASRAFFGQGTRLTVV.

This clonotype was seen ten or more times. V is TRBV12-3 or TRBV12-4 and J is TRBJ1-2; possibly TRBD1 for D (6 bases). The CDR3 is made up of 13 amino acids. The germline V and J ends were trimmed by 7 bases and 7 bases, with 16 bases remaining between them. The CDR3 DNA reads TGTGCCAGCATCCACGGGCAGGGGAGTGGCTACACCTTC. This codes for CASIHGQGSGYTF.

This clonotype has just a few counts. V gene TRBV4-1 combines with J gene TRBJ2-5; 15 positions agree with TRBD2. The CDR3 sequence is 16 residues long. Germline V lookup: CDR1 MGHRA, CDR2 YSYEKL. The V segment lost 3 bases and the J segment 4 bases; nucleotides outside the gene matches: 3. The CDR3 here is CASSQGLAGGGETQYF. DNA for the CDR3: TGCGCCAGCAGCCAGGGACTAGCGGGAGGAGGAGAGACCCAGTACTTC.

This clonotype was observed a handful of times. The chain joins TRBV6-1 to TRBJ1-4, with TRBD1 as a possible D gene (6 bases). From germline, CDR1 is MNHNS and CDR2 SASEGT. V was clipped by 5 bases and J by 3 bases, with 13 bases between them. CDR3 length equals 15 residues. CDR3 region: CASSYLGQPNEKLFF. The CDR3 DNA follows: TGTGCCAGCAGTTACCTGGGACAACCTAATGAAAAACTGTTTTTT.

V usage is TRBV5-1 and J usage is TRBJ2-7; 9 nucleotides align to TRBD2. Germline-derived CDR1 and CDR2 are SGHRS and YFSETQ. Germline trimming cut 0 bases from V and 7 bases from J; bases unmatched to any gene: 8. The CDR3 runs to 15 residues. CDR3 protein: CASSLGARGGGEQYF. The CDR3 nucleotides read TGCGCCAGCAGCTTGGGAGCGCGGGGGGGCGGTGAGCAGTACTTC.

V and J are TRBV20-1 and TRBJ2-5; 7 bases are shared with TRBD2. V trimming: 0 bases; J trimming: 5 bases; junction bases outside the gene matches: 6. The CDR3 sequence is 14 residues long. CDR1 and CDR2 (germline): DFQATT, SNEGSKA (reference sequence). CDR3 sequence reads: CSAREGGGGETQYF. In DNA form, the CDR3 reads TGCAGTGCTAGAGAGGGTGGGGGGGGTGAGACCCAGTACTTC.

This clonotype was counted at least ten times. The rearrangement links TRBV19 to TRBJ1-2; D may be TRBD1 (6 bases). There are 13 residues in the CDR3. V lost 5 bases and J lost 5, with 12 bases in between. The V gene's germline CDR1 is LNHDA and CDR2 SQIVND (reference sequence). The CDR3 here is CASSRQGSYGYTF. CDR3 DNA: TGTGCCAGTAGTCGGCAGGGGAGTTATGGCTACACCTTC.

The chain combines TRBV7-2 with TRBJ2-7, with 8 positions matching TRBD1. The CDR3 totals 16 residues. Germline loops: CDR1 SGHTA, CDR2 FQGNSA. Unmatched junction bases numbered 10, after V lost 6 bases and J lost 0 bases. The CDR3 is CASSPSSGTGSYEQYF. Written as DNA, the CDR3 is TGTGCCAGCAGTCCTAGCTCCGGGACAGGCTCCTACGAGCAGTACTTC.

This clonotype has more than one count but fewer than ten. The chain employs TRBV5-1 and TRBJ1-2, with D possibly TRBD1 on 5 matching bases. In germline, CDR1 is SGHRS, CDR2 YFSETQ. Deletions cut 4 bases from V and 4 bases from J, with 17 bases between. This CDR3 region has 15 residues. The CDR3 DNA reads as TGCGCCAGCAGCCCGCAGGGAGAGGCCTCCTATGGCTACACCTTC. Protein: CASSPQGEASYGYTF.

The table lists this clonotype with a few counts. The chain links TRBV7-2 to TRBJ2-7; 8 nucleotides agree with TRBD2. The trim removed 1 base at V and 4 bases at J, leaving 6 bases unmatched. This CDR3 comprises 15 residues. Germline V lookup: CDR1 SGHTA, CDR2 FQGNSA. For the CDR3, the DNA is TGTGCCAGCAGCTTAGAGGCGGTAGCGGGGTACGAGCAGTACTTC. Its protein product is CASSLEAVAGYEQYF. The full variable domain, rest sourced from reference TRBV7-2 and TRBJ2-7, is GAGVSQSPSNKVTEKGKDVELRCDPISGHTALYWYRQSLGQGLEFLIYFQGNSAPDKSGLPSDRFSAERTGGSVSTLTIQRTQQEDSAVYLCASSLEAVAGYEQYFGPGTRLTVT.

V gene TRBV7-9 combines with J gene TRBJ2-7; D unresolved. V was trimmed by 9 bases and J by 5 bases, leaving 11 bases between them. Looked up from germline, CDR1 is SEHNR and CDR2 is FQNEAQ (reference sequence). The CDR3 covers 11 residues. The CDR3 DNA follows: TGTGCCAGTAGTACCAACCACGAGCAGTACTTC. Translated, it gives CASSTNHEQYF.

The chain uses TRBV7-2 and TRBJ2-5; maybe TRBD1 (5 bases). The germline CDR1 and CDR2 sequences are SGHTA and FQGNSA. This CDR3 region has 16 residues. Trimming took 1 base from V and 2 from J, leaving 14 bases between them. The CDR3 sequence: CASSLVSLTVQETQYF. CDR3 nucleotides: TGTGCCAGCAGCTTAGTTAGTCTGACAGTACAAGAGACCCAGTACTTC. Full variable domain (missing parts from reference TRBV7-2 and TRBJ2-5): GAGVSQSPSNKVTEKGKDVELRCDPISGHTALYWYRQSLGQGLEFLIYFQGNSAPDKSGLPSDRFSAERTGGSVSTLTIQRTQQEDSAVYLCASSLVSLTVQETQYFGPGTRLLVL.

This clonotype was seen only a few times. The genes are TRBV19 and TRBJ2-5; D unresolved. Germline-derived CDR1 and CDR2 are LNHDA and SQIVND (reference sequence). V shed 5 bases and J shed 7 bases, with 14 bases lying between them. The CDR3 has 13 residues. DNA for the CDR3: TGTGCCAGTAGTGGACCTAAAATCGGGACCCAGTACTTC. This codes for CASSGPKIGTQYF.

This clonotype has a handful of counts. The chain employs TRBV20-1 and TRBJ1-1; D is unresolved. The CDR3 is 11 residues long. The V gene's germline CDR1 is DFQATT and CDR2 SNEGSKA (reference sequence). V lost 5 bases to trimming and J lost 5 bases, with 9 bases between them. In DNA form, the CDR3 reads TGCAGTGCTCACTGGGGAACTGAAGCTTTCTTT. Translating it yields CSAHWGTEAFF.

The rearrangement uses TRBV5-1 and TRBJ1-1, with 8 bases lining up with TRBD1. Losses at the gene ends were 4 bases for V and 4 bases for J; bases not matched to a gene: 9. The CDR3 runs 15 residues. Germline assignment: CDR1 SGHRS and CDR2 YFSETQ. The CDR3 is CASSTFRQGFTEAFF. The DNA for the CDR3 is TGCGCCAGCAGCACTTTCCGACAGGGGTTCACTGAAGCTTTCTTT.

This clonotype has at least ten counts. The chain joins TRBV29-1 to TRBJ1-5; D is unresolved. V was shortened by 6 bases and J by 0 bases, with 6 bases between the two germline ends. CDR1 and CDR2 from the germline V gene are SQVTM and ANQGSEA. The CDR3 is 12 amino acids. The CDR3 nucleotides are TGCAGCGTCCAGGATAGCAATCAGCCCCAGCATTTT. It codes for CSVQDSNQPQHF.

This clonotype was detected only a few times. This chain connects TRBV29-1 to TRBJ1-1, with D tentatively TRBD1 (6 bases). The V gene's germline CDR1 is SQVTM and CDR2 ANQGSEA. This CDR3 region has 12 residues. CDR3 sequence: CSPRQAGTEAFF. The CDR3 DNA reads TGCAGTCCCCGACAGGCTGGAACTGAAGCTTTCTTT.